This T cell receptor (beta chain) was identified during a study of beta chain features in type 1 diabetes. The CDR3 extends over 15 amino acids. In germline, CDR1 is MNHEY, CDR2 SMNVEV (reference sequence). The V and J ends lost 2 bases and 6 bases, in that order; junction bases with no gene match: 6. Expressed TCRB transcripts were sequenced, since all the RNA that had been isolated was reverse transcribed. Only in-frame clones appear in the TCRdb table, and some are missing; sequencing was by immunoSEQ multiplex PCR. The sample holds around 250,000 clones, 27% seen once. This clone was seen repeatedly, ten times or more.

J is TRBJ2-1 and V is TRBV27; 8 bases match TRBD1. The origin of this receptor is a man between 25 and 39 years old in good health. The sample was central memory CD4+ T cells from blood. The CDR3 DNA reads TGTGCCAGCAGTTTAAAGGACAGGGCTGTCAATGAGCAGTTCTTC. Translation gives CASSLKDRAVNEQFF.